The clone carrying this TCR beta chain was recorded a few times. As yet, its antigen is unknown. Patients included in sequencing had previously demonstrated CD8+CD57+ cell expansion by flow cytometry. Every patient was diagnosed with severe acquired aplastic anemia. Between the trimmed V and J ends, which lost 7 bases and 9 bases, there was a span of 16 bases. CDR3 length: 13 amino acids. Per germline, CDR1 SQVTM and CDR2 ANQGSEA. This sample was taken from a study of CD8+CD57+ T cells in acquired aplastic anemia. Study background: Sorted CD4+ and CD8+ cell DNA averaged around 3.3 ug. Study-level findings and limits: There were fewer than 35 CD8+ CDR3 sequences that occurred in both patients and controls.

Using genomic DNA as the template, TCR beta VDJ and CDR3 profiling was carried out. MiXCR was run by TCRdb on the reads, yielding one entry per CDR3 protein. The data show approximately 170,000 distinct CDR3 sequences, around half seen once. The sequencing input was sorted CD4+, CD8+, or CD8+CD57+ T cells (not recorded which) from PBMCs. The sequence was collected from a human donor with aplastic anemia. The gene calls are TRBV29-1 and TRBJ1-6; possible D gene TRBD1, 6 bases. The CDR3 nucleotides read TGCAGCGCTCTGGTAGGGGGAAGTTCACCCCTCCACTTT. Protein product: CSALVGGSSPLHF. The entire variable domain, with the rest obtained from reference TRBV29-1 and TRBJ1-6, is as follows: SAVISQKPSRDICQRGTSLTIQCQVDSQVTMMFWYRQQPGQSLTLIATANQGSEATYESGFVIDKFPISRPNLTFSTLTVSNMSPEDSSIYLCSALVGGSSPLHFGNGTRLTVT.